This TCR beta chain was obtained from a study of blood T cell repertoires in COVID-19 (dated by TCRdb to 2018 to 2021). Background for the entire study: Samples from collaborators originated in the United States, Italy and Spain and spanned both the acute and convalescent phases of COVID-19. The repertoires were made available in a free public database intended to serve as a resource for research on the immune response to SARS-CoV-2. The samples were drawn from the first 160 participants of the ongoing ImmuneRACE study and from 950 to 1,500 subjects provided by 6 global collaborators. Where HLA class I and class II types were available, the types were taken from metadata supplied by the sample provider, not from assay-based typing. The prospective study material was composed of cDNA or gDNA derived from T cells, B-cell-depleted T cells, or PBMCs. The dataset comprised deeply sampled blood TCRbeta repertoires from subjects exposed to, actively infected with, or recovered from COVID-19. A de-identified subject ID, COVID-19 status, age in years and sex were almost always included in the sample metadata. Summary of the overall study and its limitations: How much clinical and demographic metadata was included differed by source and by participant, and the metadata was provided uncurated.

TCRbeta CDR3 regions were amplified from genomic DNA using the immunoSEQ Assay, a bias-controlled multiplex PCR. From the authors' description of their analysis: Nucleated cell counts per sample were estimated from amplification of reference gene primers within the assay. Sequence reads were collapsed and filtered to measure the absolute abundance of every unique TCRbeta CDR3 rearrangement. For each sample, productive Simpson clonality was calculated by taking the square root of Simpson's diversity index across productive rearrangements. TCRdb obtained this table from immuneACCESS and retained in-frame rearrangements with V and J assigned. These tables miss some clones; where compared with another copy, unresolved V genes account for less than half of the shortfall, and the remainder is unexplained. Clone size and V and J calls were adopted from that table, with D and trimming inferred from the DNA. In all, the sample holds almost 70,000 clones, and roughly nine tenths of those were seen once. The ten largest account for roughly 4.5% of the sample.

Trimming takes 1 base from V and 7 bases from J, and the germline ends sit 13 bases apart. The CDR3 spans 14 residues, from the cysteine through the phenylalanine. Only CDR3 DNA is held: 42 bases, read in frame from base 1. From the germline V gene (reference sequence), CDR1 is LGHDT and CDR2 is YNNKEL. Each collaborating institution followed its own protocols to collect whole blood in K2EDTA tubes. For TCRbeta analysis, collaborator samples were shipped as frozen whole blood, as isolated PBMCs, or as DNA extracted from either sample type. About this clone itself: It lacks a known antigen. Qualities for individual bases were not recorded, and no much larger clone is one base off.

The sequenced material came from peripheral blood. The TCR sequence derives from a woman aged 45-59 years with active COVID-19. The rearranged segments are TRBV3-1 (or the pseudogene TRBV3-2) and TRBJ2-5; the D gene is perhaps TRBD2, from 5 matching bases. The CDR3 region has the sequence CASSQGSGTRTQYF. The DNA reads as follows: TGTGCCAGCAGCCAAGGAAGCGGTACGAGGACCCAGTACTTC.